This T cell receptor (beta chain) is drawn from a study of somatic mutations in cytotoxic T cells in rheumatoid arthritis. The study's findings and limits: Antigens recognized by the expanded CD8+ clones were unknown.

Libraries were prepared by immunoSEQ multiplex PCR; TCRdb keeps only in-frame clonotypes and omits some of them. This table holds about 23,000 clones, about four fifths found once. This clone occurred once. Its antigen remains unknown. The receptor's source is an adult with rheumatoid arthritis. The source material was CD8+ T cells sorted from blood.

CDR3 region: CASSYGGPLGSPLHF. The DNA of the CDR3 is TGTGCCAGTAGTTATGGGGGCCCCTTGGGGTCACCCCTCCACTTT. V and J are TRBV19 and TRBJ1-6, with TRBD1 as a possible D gene (6 bases). In germline, CDR1 is LNHDA, CDR2 SQIVND (reference sequence). The CDR3 contains 15 residues. Trimming shortened V by 5 bases and J by 10 bases, and 18 bases separated the two germline ends.